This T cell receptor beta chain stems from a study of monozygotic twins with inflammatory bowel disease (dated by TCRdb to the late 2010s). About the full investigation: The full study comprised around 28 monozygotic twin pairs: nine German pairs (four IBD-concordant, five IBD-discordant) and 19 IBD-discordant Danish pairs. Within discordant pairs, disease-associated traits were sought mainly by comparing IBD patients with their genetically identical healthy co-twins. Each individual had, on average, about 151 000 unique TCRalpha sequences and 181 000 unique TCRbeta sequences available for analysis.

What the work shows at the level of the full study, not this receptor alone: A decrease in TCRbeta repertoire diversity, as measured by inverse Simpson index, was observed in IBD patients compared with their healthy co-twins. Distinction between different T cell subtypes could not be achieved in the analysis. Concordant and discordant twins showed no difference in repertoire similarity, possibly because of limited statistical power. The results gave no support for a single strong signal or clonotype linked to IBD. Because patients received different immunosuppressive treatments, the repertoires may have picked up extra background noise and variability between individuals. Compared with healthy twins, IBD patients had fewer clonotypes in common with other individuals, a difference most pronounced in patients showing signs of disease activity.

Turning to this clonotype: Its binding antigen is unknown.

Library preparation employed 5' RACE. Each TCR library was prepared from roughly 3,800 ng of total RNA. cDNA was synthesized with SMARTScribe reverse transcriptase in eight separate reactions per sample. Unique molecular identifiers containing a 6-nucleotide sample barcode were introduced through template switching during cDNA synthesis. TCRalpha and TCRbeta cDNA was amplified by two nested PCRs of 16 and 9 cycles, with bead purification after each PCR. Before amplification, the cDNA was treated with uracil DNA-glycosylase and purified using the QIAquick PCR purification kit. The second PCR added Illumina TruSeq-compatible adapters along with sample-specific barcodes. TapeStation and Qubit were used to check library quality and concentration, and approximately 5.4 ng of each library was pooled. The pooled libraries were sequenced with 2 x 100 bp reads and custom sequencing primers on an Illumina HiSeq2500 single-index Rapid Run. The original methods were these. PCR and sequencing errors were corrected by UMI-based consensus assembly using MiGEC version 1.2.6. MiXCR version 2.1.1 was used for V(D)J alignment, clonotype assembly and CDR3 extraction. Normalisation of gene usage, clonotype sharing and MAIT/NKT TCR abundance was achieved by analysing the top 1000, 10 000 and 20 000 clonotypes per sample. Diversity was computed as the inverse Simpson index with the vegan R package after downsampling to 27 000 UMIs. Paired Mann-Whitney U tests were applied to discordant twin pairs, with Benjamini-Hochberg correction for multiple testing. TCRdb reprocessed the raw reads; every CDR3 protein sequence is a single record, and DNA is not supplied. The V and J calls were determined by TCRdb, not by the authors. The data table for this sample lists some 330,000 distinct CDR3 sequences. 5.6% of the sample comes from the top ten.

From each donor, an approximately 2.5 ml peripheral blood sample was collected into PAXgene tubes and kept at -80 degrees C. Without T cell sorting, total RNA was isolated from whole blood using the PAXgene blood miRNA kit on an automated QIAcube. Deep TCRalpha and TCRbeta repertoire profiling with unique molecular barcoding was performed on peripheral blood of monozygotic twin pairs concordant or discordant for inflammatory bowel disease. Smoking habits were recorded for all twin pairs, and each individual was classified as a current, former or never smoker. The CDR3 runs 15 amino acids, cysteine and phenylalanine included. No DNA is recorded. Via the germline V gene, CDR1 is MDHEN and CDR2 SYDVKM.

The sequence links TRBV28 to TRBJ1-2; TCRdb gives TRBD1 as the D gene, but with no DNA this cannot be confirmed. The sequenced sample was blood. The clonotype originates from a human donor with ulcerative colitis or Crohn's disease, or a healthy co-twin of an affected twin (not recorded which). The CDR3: CASSFPQAQGYGYTF.